The clone carrying this T cell receptor beta chain was recorded at least ten times. What it binds is unknown. Molecular barcoded adaptors covering alpha/delta and beta/gamma chains were used on 400 to 450 ng RNA. TCRdb fed the reads into MiXCR, producing one record per CDR3 protein. The sample carries around 140,000 distinct CDR3 sequences, around 13% recorded once. The source of the sample is a study of read filtering for tumor transcriptome and immune sequencing. Looking at the study overall: R-ISS stage counts were roughly eight for I, roughly 15 for II, about seven for III. Transcriptome libraries were built from DNase-treated RNA. Per sample, TCR-region reads ranged about 3.5 to 11 million by IR-seq, about 80 to 1,400 by RNA-seq.

Study-level findings and limits: Even smaller IR-seq throughput identified most shared clonotypes.

The receptor's source is a donor at least 40 years old with multiple myeloma. The sequenced material came from a population of CD138-negative cells sorted from bone marrow.

The CDR3 is CASSLRTSGSPGELFF. The CDR3 DNA follows: TGTGCCAGCAGCCTCAGGACTAGCGGGAGCCCCGGGGAGCTGTTTTTT. The V call is TRBV9, the J call TRBJ2-2, with 13 bases identical to TRBD2. The germline V gene encodes CDR1 SGDLS and CDR2 YYNGEE. Trimming removed 4 bases from V and 6 bases from J; junction bases left unmatched: 6. This CDR3 is built from 16 residues.